The TCR beta chain described here comes from a study of OX40 agonist ivuxolimab in advanced cancers. Background on the study: Dose-escalation patients had hepatocellular carcinoma, melanoma, renal cell or head and neck cancer. Study-level findings and limits: Clonal expansion from baseline to week 6 occurred in both CD4+ and CD8+ T cells. Average numbers of expanded clones were greater in CD8+ T cells than in CD4+.

This table comes from immunoSEQ multiplex PCR, and its TCRdb copy is limited to in-frame clones, with some not included. Of more than 45,000 clones listed, 84% are singletons. The CDR3 runs to 14 residues. Germline V gene sequence: CDR1 MDHEN, CDR2 SYDVKM. After removal of 6 bases from V and 5 bases from J, the junction contained 4 bases not matched to a gene. In regard to this clone: What it binds is not known.

This sample comprised CD4+ or CD8+ T cells sorted from blood, obtained in a trial of the OX40 agonist ivuxolimab. The chain couples TRBV28 to TRBJ2-3; 11 nucleotides agree with TRBD2. The sequence was obtained from an adult with an advanced solid tumor such as melanoma, head and neck, liver or kidney cancer. The CDR3: CASRLAGVVDTQYF. The CDR3 DNA reads as TGTGCCAGCAGACTAGCGGGAGTGGTAGATACGCAGTATTTT.